This T cell receptor (beta chain) was recovered during a study of blood T cells in healthy people across ages. A word on this clonotype: Its cognate antigen is unknown.

It was with a sample-barcoded 5' primer and a J-beta primer mix that a second PCR of roughly 6 to 11 cycles was run. Each cDNA was tagged by a template-switch adaptor containing 12 random nucleotides. There were at least 2.5 million CDR3-containing paired-end reads obtained from each sample. TCRdb passed the 5' RACE reads through MiXCR, listing each CDR3 protein once. The sample contains 1,100,000 or so distinct CDR3 sequences, around 45% of which appear only once. J gave up 1 base and V 7 bases, and 6 bases lay outside the gene matches. The CDR3 consists of 15 residues. Study-wide results and caveats: Getting older went along with TCR beta diversity per million T cells dropping roughly linearly.

The sample was blood. This chain joins TRBV12-3 or TRBV12-4 and TRBJ2-3; TRBD2 matches 9 bases. This receptor was identified in a woman aged 55-69 years in good health. CDR3 residues: CASIRAGGRTDTQYF. The CDR3 DNA is TGTGCCAGCATTCGAGCGGGAGGCCGCACAGATACGCAGTATTTT.